The rows below give T cell receptor beta chains drawn from one sample of a study of OX40 agonist ivuxolimab in advanced cancers. Profiled with immunoSEQ multiplex PCR; TCRdb holds only in-frame clones, not every one. Of some 130,000 clones listed, about 93% are singletons. This sample comprised CD4+ or CD8+ T cells sorted from blood, obtained in a trial of the OX40 agonist ivuxolimab. Receptors originate from an adult with an advanced solid tumor such as melanoma, head and neck, liver or kidney cancer. CDR3s include the opening cysteine and the closing phenylalanine or tryptophan. The D gene is left open where the match is weak. Expanded clones are given a class, and other clones once, few, many or no size at all.

CASSLVVAGGVEQYF,TGTGCCAGCAGCTTAGTAGTAGCGGGAGGCGTCGAGCAGTACTTC,TRBJ2-7,TRBD2,.,15,TRBV7-2
CASSLTRELFF,TGTGCCAGCTCACTGACGAGGGAGCTGTTTTTT,TRBJ2-2,.,.,11,TRBV18
CAIRGNLTTDTQYF,TGTGCCATCCGGGGAAACCTAACCACAGATACGCAGTATTTT,TRBJ2-3,.,.,14,TRBV10-3
CASSPGQGVKEQYF,TGCGCCAGCAGCCCGGGACAGGGGGTCAAAGAGCAGTACTTC,TRBJ2-7,TRBD1,.,14,TRBV5-1
CASSWIPGSNEQFF,TGTGCCAGCAGTTGGATCCCGGGGTCGAATGAGCAGTTCTTC,TRBJ2-1,.,.,14,TRBV6-5
CASSEAERGLSYNYGYTF,TGTGCCAGCAGTGAAGCAGAGAGGGGGCTAAGTTATAACTATGGCTACACCTTC,TRBJ1-2,TRBD1,.,18,TRBV2
CASSLNLGVNTEAFF,TGTGCCAGCAGCTTAAACCTCGGAGTGAACACTGAAGCTTTCTTT,TRBJ1-1,.,.,15,TRBV7-9
CSDDGYTF,TGCAGTGATGATGGCTACACCTTC,TRBJ1-2,.,.,8,TRBV20-1
CASMPGNTGELFF,TGTGCCAGCATGCCGGGAAACACCGGGGAGCTGTTTTTT,TRBJ2-2,.,.,13,TRBV7-2
CASSYSLGDTQYF,TGTGCCAGCAGTTACTCGCTGGGAGATACGCAGTATTTT,TRBJ2-3,.,.,13,TRBV6-6
CASSISQGTYNEQFF,TGTGCCAGTAGTATAAGTCAGGGGACCTACAATGAGCAGTTCTTC,TRBJ2-1,.,.,15,TRBV19
CASRLGGTDTQYF,TGTGCCAGCAGACTAGGGGGGACAGATACGCAGTATTTT,TRBJ2-3,.,.,13,TRBV7-2
CASSPGLPQYF,TGTGCCAGCAGCCCGGGGCTCCCCCAGTACTTC,TRBJ2-5,.,.,11,TRBV6-6
CASSQDTGSTEAFF,TGTGCCAGCAGCCAAGACACAGGGTCCACTGAAGCTTTCTTT,TRBJ1-1,.,.,14,TRBV5-4
CASNLDSTYEQYF,TGTGCCAGCAACCTAGACAGCACCTACGAGCAGTACTTC,TRBJ2-7,.,once,13,TRBV7-3
CASRLTSGINTGELFF,TGTGCCAGCCGACTGACTAGCGGGATTAACACCGGGGAGCTGTTTTTT,TRBJ2-2,TRBD2,.,16,TRBV6-4
CASSLGEATLAGGIKDTQYF,TGCGCCAGCAGCTTGGGGGAAGCAACTTTAGCGGGAGGGATAAAAGATACGCAGTATTTT,TRBJ2-3,TRBD2,.,20,TRBV5-1
CASISDRSNYGYTF,TGTGCCAGCATCAGCGACAGGTCTAACTATGGCTACACCTTC,TRBJ1-2,.,.,14,TRBV6-6
CASSQDEVAGGIYEQYF,TGTGCCAGCAGCCAAGATGAAGTAGCGGGAGGTATCTACGAGCAGTACTTC,TRBJ2-7,TRBD2,once,17,TRBV4-2
CASSLGGPPRGNQPQHF,TGTGCCAGCAGCTTAGGGGGGCCACCGAGGGGCAATCAGCCCCAACATTTT,TRBJ1-5,.,.,17,TRBV7-9
CASSSPSQETQYF,TGTGCCAGCAGTTCTCCGTCTCAAGAGACCCAGTACTTC,TRBJ2-5,.,.,13,TRBV9
CASSLAGNVNYGYTF,TGTGCCAGCAGCTTAGCTGGGAACGTTAACTATGGCTACACCTTC,TRBJ1-2,.,.,15,TRBV7-2